A single T cell receptor beta chain is shown here with its context. What it binds is unknown. The sample originates from a study of T cell responses to AZD1222 COVID-19 vaccine. Sequencing was performed with immunoSEQ multiplex PCR; in TCRdb, only in-frame clones are kept and a portion is missing. The table lists under 95,000 clones, under 90% of them singletons. CDR3 length equals 16 residues. Germline CDR1 is MDHEN and CDR2 is SYDVKM. Trimming took off 4 bases at V and 0 bases at J, with 10 bases between the two ends. Study outcomes and limitations: Only after the peak T cell response were repertoires sampled.

The receptor comes from an adult who received the AZD1222 COVID-19 vaccine. The sample in question was peripheral blood, obtained 28 days after the second AZD1222 dose. V usage is TRBV28 and J usage is TRBJ1-6, with D maybe TRBD1 (5 bases). The CDR3: CASSSGQTSYNSPLHF. CDR3 sequence (DNA): TGTGCCAGCAGTTCGGGGCAGACCTCCTATAATTCACCCCTCCACTTT.